This entry is about one TCR beta chain. There are 14 residues in the CDR3. In germline, CDR1 is LNHDA, CDR2 SQIVND (reference sequence). After removal of 4 bases from V and 7 bases from J, the junction contained 9 bases not matched to a gene. Authors' data handling: Reference gene primers were amplified, and this amplification served to estimate nucleated cell counts. Sequencing was performed with immunoSEQ multiplex PCR; in TCRdb, only in-frame clones are kept and a portion is missing. D and trimming were read from the DNA, whereas the V and J calls and clone size are those reported in that table. The table has under 200,000 clones, roughly 84% seen once. The data derive from a study of blood T cell repertoires in COVID-19. Study background: PBMCs, B-cell-depleted T cells, or T cells were the source of the cDNA or gDNA that made up the material.

The sequence was collected from a man aged 18 to 35 with active or convalescent COVID-19. The material sequenced was peripheral blood. The chain links TRBV19 to TRBJ1-1; 7 nucleotides match TRBD1. The CDR3 reads CASSTGTDILEAFF. The CDR3 coding sequence is TGTGCCAGTAGTACCGGGACAGATATCCTTGAAGCTTTCTTT. Complete variable domain (other parts from reference TRBV19 and TRBJ1-1): DGGITQSPKYLFRKEGQNVTLSCEQNLNHDAMYWYRQDPGQGLRLIYYSQIVNDFQKGDIAEGYSVSREKKESFPLTVTSAQKNPTAFYLCASSTGTDILEAFFGQGTRLTVV.